A selection of T cell receptor beta chains follows, all from one sample in a study of control samples from healthy donors and cancer patients. Clones were sequenced by immunoSEQ multiplex PCR, and TCRdb holds only the in-frame ones, with some missing. This table has fewer than 120,000 clones, roughly 90% appearing once. The sample consisted of PBMCs. These receptors were taken from an older woman with lung cancer. Both conserved end residues are part of each CDR3.

v_call | cdr3_aa
TRBV20-1 | CSAGEVDTQYF
TRBV7-2 | CASSLAFQPQHF
TRBV9 | CASSALGSNTGELFF
TRBV5-1 | CASSLGRASGREETQYF
TRBV6-5 | CASSYAKDLSGNTIYF
TRBV3-1/TRBV3-2 | CASSHTGSGNTIYF
TRBV4-2 | CASSQEDSAYSYNEQFF
TRBV19 | CASSTDNIRVTHF
TRBV5-1 | CASSPGGPGTGELFF
TRBV5-4 | CASSRQGSDNSPLHF